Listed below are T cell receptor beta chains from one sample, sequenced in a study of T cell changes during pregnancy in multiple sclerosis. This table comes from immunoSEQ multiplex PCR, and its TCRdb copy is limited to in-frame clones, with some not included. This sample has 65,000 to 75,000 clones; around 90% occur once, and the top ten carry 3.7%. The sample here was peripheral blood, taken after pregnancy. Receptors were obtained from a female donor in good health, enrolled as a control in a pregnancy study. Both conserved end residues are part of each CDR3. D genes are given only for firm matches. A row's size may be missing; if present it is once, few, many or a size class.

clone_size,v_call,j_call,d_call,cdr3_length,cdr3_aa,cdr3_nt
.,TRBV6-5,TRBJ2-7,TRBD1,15,CASKPGGQGLDEQYF,TGTGCCAGCAAACCAGGAGGACAGGGCCTGGATGAGCAGTACTTC
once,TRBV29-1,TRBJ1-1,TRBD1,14,CSVEDRVWNTEAFF,TGCAGCGTAGAAGACAGGGTGTGGAACACTGAAGCTTTCTTT
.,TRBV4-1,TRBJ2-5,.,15,CASSQLGLAKETQYF,TGCGCCAGCAGCCAACTCGGACTGGCCAAAGAGACCCAGTACTTC
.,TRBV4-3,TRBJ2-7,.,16,CASSQGVNREKNEQYF,TGCGCCAGCAGCCAAGGGGTGAACCGGGAGAAGAACGAGCAGTACTTC
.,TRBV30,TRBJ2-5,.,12,CAWSASPETQYF,TGTGCCTGGAGTGCTTCCCCCGAGACCCAGTACTTC
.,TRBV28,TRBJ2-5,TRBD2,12,CASSRLAGASHF,TGTGCCAGCAGCCGACTAGCGGGAGCGAGCCACTTC
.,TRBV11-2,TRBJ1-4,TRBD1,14,CASSLNRGHPTLFF,TGTGCCAGCAGCTTAAACAGGGGTCACCCGACCCTGTTTTTT
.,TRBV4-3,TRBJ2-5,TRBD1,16,CASSQAGMTGGETQYF,TGCGCCAGCAGCCAAGCGGGGATGACAGGGGGCGAGACCCAGTACTTC
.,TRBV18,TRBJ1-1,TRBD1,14,CASSRDRENTEAFF,TGTGCCAGCTCACGAGACAGGGAGAACACTGAAGCTTTCTTT
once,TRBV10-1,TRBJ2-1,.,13,CASSLTVRNEQFF,TGCGCCAGCAGCCTAACGGTCAGGAATGAGCAGTTCTTC
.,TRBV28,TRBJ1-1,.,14,CASSLIGGNTEAFF,TGTGCCAGCAGTTTGATAGGGGGAAACACTGAAGCTTTCTTT
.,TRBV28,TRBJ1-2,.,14,CASSFQLTGNGYTF,TGTGCCAGCAGTTTCCAACTCACAGGGAATGGCTACACCTTC
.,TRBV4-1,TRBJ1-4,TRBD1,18,CASSQEGNRGRTNEKLFF,TGCGCCAGCAGCCAAGAAGGTAACAGGGGGCGAACTAATGAAAAACTGTTTTTT
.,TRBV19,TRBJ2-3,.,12,CASSLSTDTQYF,TGTGCCAGTAGTCTGAGCACAGATACGCAGTATTTT
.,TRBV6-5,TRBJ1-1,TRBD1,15,CAIKMGDRGRTEAFF,TGTGCCATCAAGATGGGGGACAGGGGACGGACTGAAGCTTTCTTT
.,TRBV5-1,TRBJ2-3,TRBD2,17,CASSRISGGAVTDTQYF,TGCGCCAGCAGTCGAATTAGCGGGGGGGCCGTCACAGATACGCAGTATTTT